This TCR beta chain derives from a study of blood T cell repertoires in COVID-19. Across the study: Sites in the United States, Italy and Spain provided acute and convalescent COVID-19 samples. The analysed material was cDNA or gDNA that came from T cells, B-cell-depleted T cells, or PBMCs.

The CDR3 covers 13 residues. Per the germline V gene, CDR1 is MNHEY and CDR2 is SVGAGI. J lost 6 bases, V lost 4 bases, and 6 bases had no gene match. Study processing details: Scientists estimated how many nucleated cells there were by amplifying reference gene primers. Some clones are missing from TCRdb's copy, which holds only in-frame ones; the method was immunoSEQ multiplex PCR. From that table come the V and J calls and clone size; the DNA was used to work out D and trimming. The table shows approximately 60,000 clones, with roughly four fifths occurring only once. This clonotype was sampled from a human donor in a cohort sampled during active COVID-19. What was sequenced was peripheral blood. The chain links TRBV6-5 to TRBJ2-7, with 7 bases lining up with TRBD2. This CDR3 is CASSSREGAEQYF. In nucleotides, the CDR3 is TGTGCCAGCAGTTCCAGGGAGGGTGCCGAGCAGTACTTC.